This T cell receptor beta chain was retrieved from a study of cytomegalovirus exposure and HLA in healthy donors listed by TCRdb under 2017. For the study in its entirety: The 500 to 800 repertoires of the first cohort and the 95 to 150 validation repertoires were produced on the same platform, according to a later analysis. A separate validation cohort of more than 100 different subjects was used in addition to the 666-subject first cohort. The study was designed to test whether signatures of past pathogen exposure could be identified by cataloging public T cell receptors. High-throughput TCR immunosequencing, statistical association of individual TCRs with disease status, and machine learning were combined to predict cytomegalovirus infection status. On the study overall, not on this receptor specifically: Cytomegalovirus status was reported to be diagnosed by the classifier with high specificity and sensitivity in both the original and validation cohorts. The authors suggested that the approach could potentially be generalized to other disease states and immunological phenotypes. A later analysis found that TCRs clustered in the first cohort also tended to co-occur in the 130 or so validation repertoires, with just under 95% of cluster scores above 0. Most TCR sequences were seen in very few donors, while some public TCRs were found in many individuals. A later analysis had no HLA typing for the validation cohort, so co-occurrence there was scored across all 120 repertoires. The study gave a list of 150 to 200 TCR beta chains associated with cytomegalovirus. Three of the identified cytomegalovirus-associated TCR beta chains were confirmed in vitro to be specific for cytomegalovirus antigens.

As for this clone: It lacks a known antigen. No much larger clonotype is one base removed from it; base qualities were not supplied.

To prepare the library, the immunoSEQ multiplex PCR assay was applied. Under the source paper's analysis protocol: To diagnose cytomegalovirus status from the catalog of TCR beta chain sequences, a statistical classification framework was built. Sourced from immuneACCESS, this table was stored by TCRdb with only in-frame sequences that have V and J called. A share of the clones is absent; for the studies checked, an unresolved V gene accounts for under half, and the remainder has no known explanation. V and J calls and clone size are as listed in that table; D and trimming were resolved from the DNA. In this sample the table shows more than 250,000 clones, about 90% of which occur a single time. The ten largest make up roughly 3% of the sample. Separate from the roughly 650-subject first cohort, the validation cohort of roughly 120 subjects was the group to which the donors belonged. The CDR3 measures 15 amino acids from cysteine to phenylalanine. The retained sequence is limited to the CDR3, 45 bases, with the frame set at the first base. V loses 1 base, J loses 3 bases, and the germline ends lie 9 bases apart. CDR1 SNHLY and CDR2 FYNNEI are derived from the germline V gene.

The sequence is built from TRBV2 and TRBJ1-4; confidence is insufficient to name the D gene. The sequenced material came from PBMCs. This receptor was obtained from a woman aged 30 to 39 in good health and CMV-seronegative. The nucleotide sequence is TGTGCCAGCAGTGAAGTACGCGGGGCTAATGAAAAACTGTTTTTT. The translation is CASSEVRGANEKLFF.